This T cell receptor (beta chain) was sequenced for a study of T cell changes during pregnancy in multiple sclerosis. Measured with immunoSEQ multiplex PCR; TCRdb has only the in-frame clones, and not every one. The sample shows some 87,000 clones, over 85% of them seen only once. Germline CDR1 is SGHTA and CDR2 is FQGNSA. Trimming cost V 2 bases and J 5 bases, with 7 bases left between them. The CDR3 has 13 residues. The chain carries TRBV7-2 and TRBJ1-5; D is uncertain. Material: CD4+ T cells from peripheral blood mononuclear cells, obtained before pregnancy. This sequence originates from a female donor with multiple sclerosis, enrolled in a pregnancy study. This CDR3 reads CASSLFADQPQHF. The CDR3 DNA reads TGTGCCAGCAGCTTATTCGCGGATCAGCCCCAGCATTTT.